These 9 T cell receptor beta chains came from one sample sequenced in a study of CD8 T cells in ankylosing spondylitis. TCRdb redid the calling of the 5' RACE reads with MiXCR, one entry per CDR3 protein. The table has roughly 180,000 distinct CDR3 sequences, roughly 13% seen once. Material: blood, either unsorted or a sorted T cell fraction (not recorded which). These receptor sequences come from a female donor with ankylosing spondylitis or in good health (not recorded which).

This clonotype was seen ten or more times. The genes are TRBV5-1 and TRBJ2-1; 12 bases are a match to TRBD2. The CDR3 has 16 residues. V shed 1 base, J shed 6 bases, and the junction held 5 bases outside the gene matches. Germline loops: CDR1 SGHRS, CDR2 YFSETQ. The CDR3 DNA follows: TGCGCCAGCAGCTTGATGACTAGCGGGAGAAGCAATGAGCAGTTCTTC. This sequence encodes CASSLMTSGRSNEQFF.

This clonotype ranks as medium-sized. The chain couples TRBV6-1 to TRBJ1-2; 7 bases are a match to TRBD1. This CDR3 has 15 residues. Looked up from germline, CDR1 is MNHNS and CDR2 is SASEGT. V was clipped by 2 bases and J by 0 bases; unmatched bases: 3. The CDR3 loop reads CASSERQGANYGYTF. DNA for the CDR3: TGTGCCAGCAGTGAACGACAGGGAGCTAACTATGGCTACACCTTC.

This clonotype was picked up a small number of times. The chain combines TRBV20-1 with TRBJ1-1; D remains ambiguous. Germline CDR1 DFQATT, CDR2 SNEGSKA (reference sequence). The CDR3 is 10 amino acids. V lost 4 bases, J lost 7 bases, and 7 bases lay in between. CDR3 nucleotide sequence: TGCAGTGCTAATCAGGATGAAGCTTTCTTT. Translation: CSANQDEAFF.

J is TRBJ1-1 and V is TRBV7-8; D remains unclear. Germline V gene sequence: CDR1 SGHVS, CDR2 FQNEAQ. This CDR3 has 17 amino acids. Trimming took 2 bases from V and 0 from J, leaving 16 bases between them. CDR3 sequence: CASSLRSGITMNTEAFF. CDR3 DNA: TGTGCCAGCAGCTTACGCTCGGGGATTACCATGAACACTGAAGCTTTCTTT.

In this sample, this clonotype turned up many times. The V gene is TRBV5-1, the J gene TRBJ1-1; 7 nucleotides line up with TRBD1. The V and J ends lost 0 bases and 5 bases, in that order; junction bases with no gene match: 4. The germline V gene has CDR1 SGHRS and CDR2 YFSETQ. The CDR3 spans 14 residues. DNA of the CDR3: TGCGCCAGCAGCTTGGGACAGGGTTGGACTGAAGCTTTCTTT. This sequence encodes CASSLGQGWTEAFF. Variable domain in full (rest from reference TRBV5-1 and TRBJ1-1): KAGVTQTPRYLIKTRGQQVTLSCSPISGHRSVSWYQQTPGQGLQFLFEYFSETQRNKGNFPGRFSGRQFSNSRSEMNVSTLELGDSALYLCASSLGQGWTEAFFGQGTRLTVV.

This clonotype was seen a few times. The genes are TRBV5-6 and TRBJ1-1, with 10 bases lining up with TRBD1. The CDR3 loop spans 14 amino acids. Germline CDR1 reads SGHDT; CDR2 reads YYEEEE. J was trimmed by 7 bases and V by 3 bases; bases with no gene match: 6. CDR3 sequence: CASSWTGGRGEAFF. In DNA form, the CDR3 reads TGTGCCAGCAGCTGGACAGGGGGACGTGGTGAAGCTTTCTTT.

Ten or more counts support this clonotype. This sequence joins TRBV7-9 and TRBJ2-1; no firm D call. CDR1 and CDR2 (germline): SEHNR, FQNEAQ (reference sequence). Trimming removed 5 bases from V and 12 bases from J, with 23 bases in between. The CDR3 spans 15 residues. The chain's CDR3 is CASSAANPTNNGQFF. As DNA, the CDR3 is TGTGCCAGCAGCGCAGCCAACCCAACAAACAACGGGCAGTTCTTC.

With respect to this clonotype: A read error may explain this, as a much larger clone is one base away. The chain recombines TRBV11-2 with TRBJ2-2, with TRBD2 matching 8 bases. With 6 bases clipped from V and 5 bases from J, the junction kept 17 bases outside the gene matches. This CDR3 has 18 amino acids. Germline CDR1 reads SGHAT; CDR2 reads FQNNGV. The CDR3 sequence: CASRLFGPAGDGTGELFF. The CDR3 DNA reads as TGTGCCAGCAGATTATTCGGTCCAGCGGGAGATGGGACCGGGGAGCTGTTTTTT.

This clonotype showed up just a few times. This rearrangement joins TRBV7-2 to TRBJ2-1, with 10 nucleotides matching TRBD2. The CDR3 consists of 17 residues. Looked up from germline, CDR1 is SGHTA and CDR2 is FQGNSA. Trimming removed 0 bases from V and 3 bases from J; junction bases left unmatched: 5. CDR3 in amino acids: CASSLALLAGDYNEQFF. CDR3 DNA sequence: TGTGCCAGCAGCTTAGCTCTCCTAGCGGGAGACTACAATGAGCAGTTCTTC.